A single sample is the source of the 32 T cell receptor beta chains below, sequenced in a study of blood T cell repertoires in COVID-19. Clones were read by immunoSEQ multiplex PCR, and TCRdb kept only the in-frame ones, dropping some. The repertoire holds about 74,000 clones, 88% seen once, with around 2% in the top ten. What was sequenced was peripheral blood. The origin of the receptors is an elderly woman with active or convalescent COVID-19.

The rearrangement joins TRBV19 to TRBJ1-2, with TRBD1 matching 7 bases. Unmatched junction bases numbered 8, after V lost 4 bases and J lost 6 bases. CDR3 length: 14 amino acids. Germline V gives CDR1 LNHDA, CDR2 SQIVND (reference sequence). As DNA, the CDR3 is TGTGCCAGTAGTAGACAGGGTGTCTTCGATGGCTACACCTTC. It yields the protein CASSRQGVFDGYTF. The entire variable domain, with the rest obtained from reference TRBV19 and TRBJ1-2, is as follows: DGGITQSPKYLFRKEGQNVTLSCEQNLNHDAMYWYRQDPGQGLRLIYYSQIVNDFQKGDIAEGYSVSREKKESFPLTVTSAQKNPTAFYLCASSRQGVFDGYTFGSGTRLTVV.

The V call is TRBV5-1, the J call TRBJ1-4; TRBD1 agrees at 9 bases. The CDR3 runs 14 residues. From germline, CDR1 is SGHRS and CDR2 YFSETQ. V lost 4 bases to trimming and J lost 7 bases; unmatched junction nucleotides: 5. This CDR3 is CASSPGTGFEKLFF. CDR3 DNA sequence: TGCGCCAGCAGCCCCGGGACAGGGTTTGAAAAACTGTTTTTT. Full variable domain (remainder filled in from reference TRBV5-1 and TRBJ1-4): KAGVTQTPRYLIKTRGQQVTLSCSPISGHRSVSWYQQTPGQGLQFLFEYFSETQRNKGNFPGRFSGRQFSNSRSEMNVSTLELGDSALYLCASSPGTGFEKLFFGSGTQLSVL.

This clone appeared a few times. The chain is built from TRBV10-3 and TRBJ2-5, with 7 bases aligning to TRBD2. Looked up from germline, CDR1 is ENHRY and CDR2 is SYGVKD. The trim removed 6 bases at V and 5 bases at J, leaving 6 bases unmatched. The CDR3 consists of 13 residues. The chain's CDR3 is CAIRGGAGETQYF. The CDR3 nucleotides read TGTGCCATCAGGGGGGGAGCGGGGGAGACCCAGTACTTC.

The CDR3: CASSLQGIGTEAFF. CDR3 DNA: TGTGCCAGCAGCTTACAGGGAATTGGGACTGAAGCTTTCTTT. V and J are TRBV5-4 and TRBJ1-1; weak D call: TRBD1 (6 bases). The CDR3 contains 14 residues. CDR1 is SGHNT, CDR2 YYREEE, per germline (reference sequence). Between the trimmed V and J ends, which lost 2 bases and 5 bases, there was a span of 13 bases.

This chain uses TRBV5-6 with TRBJ2-6, with a tentative D call TRBD1 (5 bases). Germline lookup yields CDR1 SGHDT and CDR2 YYEEEE. Trimming cost V 4 bases and J 4 bases, with 6 bases left between them. The CDR3 is made up of 13 amino acids. The CDR3 protein is CASSRTGANVLTF. The CDR3 nucleotides read TGTGCCAGCAGCCGGACAGGGGCCAACGTCCTGACTTTC.

CDR3 amino acids: CASSPRTGGFGYTF. CDR3 DNA sequence: TGTGCCAGCAGCCCGAGGACAGGGGGCTTTGGCTACACCTTC. The chain recombines TRBV6-5 with TRBJ1-2, with 11 bases lining up with TRBD1. Germline V gene data show CDR1 as MNHEY and CDR2 as SVGAGI. V shed 6 bases and J 7 bases; nucleotides not matched to a gene: 7. The CDR3 has 14 residues.

The chain is built from TRBV29-1 and TRBJ1-4; no definite D call. The CDR3 spans 12 residues. Per the germline V gene, CDR1 is SQVTM and CDR2 is ANQGSEA. V lost 7 bases, J lost 1 base, and 7 bases lay in between. In nucleotides, the CDR3 is TGCAGCGCCCGGGAAACTAATGAAAAACTGTTTTTT. This codes for CSARETNEKLFF.

The rearrangement joins TRBV11-3 to TRBJ2-3; TRBD2 matches at 13 bases. The V segment lost 5 bases and the J segment 3 bases; nucleotides outside the gene matches: 5. Germline lookup yields CDR1 SGHNT and CDR2 YENEEA. The CDR3 loop spans 16 amino acids. This CDR3 is CASSGRTSGGTDTQYF. For the CDR3, the DNA is TGTGCCAGCAGCGGACGGACTAGCGGGGGTACAGATACGCAGTATTTT.

This chain connects TRBV11-2 to TRBJ2-7; TRBD2 agrees at 8 bases. With V trimmed by 0 bases and J by 2 bases, 9 bases remained unmatched. Per the germline V gene, CDR1 is SGHAT and CDR2 is FQNNGV. This CDR3 region has 17 residues. CDR3 protein: CASSLDWGGRPPYEQYF. DNA of the CDR3: TGTGCCAGCAGCTTAGATTGGGGCGGGAGGCCCCCCTACGAGCAGTACTTC.

The rearrangement joins TRBV7-2 to TRBJ1-2, with D maybe TRBD1 (6 bases). From germline, CDR1 is SGHTA and CDR2 FQGNSA. Trimming took off 1 base at V and 4 bases at J, with 16 bases between the two ends. The CDR3 contains 16 residues. The CDR3 loop is CASSLGTESPIYGYTF. The CDR3 DNA reads as TGTGCCAGCAGCTTAGGGACAGAGTCCCCTATCTATGGCTACACCTTC.

The chain employs TRBV7-2 and TRBJ1-3; 10 bases line up with TRBD1. The V gene end was trimmed by 5 bases and the J gene end by 0 bases; junction bases not matched to a gene: 7. Germline assignment: CDR1 SGHTA and CDR2 FQGNSA. The CDR3 spans 17 residues. The CDR3 loop is CASSPRQGANSGNTIYF. The CDR3 region has the DNA TGTGCCAGCAGCCCCAGACAGGGGGCGAACTCTGGAAACACCATATATTTT.

This clone was seen a few times. The chain employs TRBV10-3 and TRBJ1-1; the match to TRBD1 covers 11 bases. The CDR3 runs 13 residues. Trimming at V came to 6 bases and at J to 3 bases, leaving 0 bases not matched to a gene. The germline gives CDR1 ENHRY, CDR2 SYGVKD. The CDR3 sequence is CAIRGQGDTEAFF. CDR3 sequence (DNA): TGTGCCATCAGGGGACAGGGGGACACTGAAGCTTTCTTT.

The rearrangement joins TRBV4-1 to TRBJ2-7; TRBD2 matches at 8 bases. The germline V gene encodes CDR1 MGHRA and CDR2 YSYEKL. V was pared by 4 bases and J by 5 bases, with 7 bases of the junction left unmatched. CDR3 length: 14 residues. The CDR3 DNA sequence: TGCGCCAGCAGCCCTAGCGGGCGTCCTAACGAGCAGTACTTC. Its protein is CASSPSGRPNEQYF.

This clone was recorded once. This chain joins TRBV7-8 and TRBJ2-4; 10 nucleotides line up with TRBD1. The CDR3 is 17 residues long. CDR1 is SGHVS and CDR2 is FQNEAQ in the germline V gene. J was trimmed by 2 bases and V by 2 bases; bases with no gene match: 6. In DNA form, the CDR3 reads TGTGCCAGCAGCTTATTGGACAGGGGGTGGACCAAAAACATTCAGTACTTC. It encodes CASSLLDRGWTKNIQYF.

In this sample, this clone turned up once. CDR3 loop: CSDSGRSTDTQYF. The CDR3 region has the DNA TGCAGCGACTCAGGGAGGAGCACAGATACGCAGTATTTT. J is TRBJ2-3 and V is TRBV29-1; D perhaps matches TRBD2 (6 bases). The CDR3 contains 13 residues. Trimming took off 7 bases at V and 0 bases at J, with 11 bases between the two ends. Germline V gene sequence: CDR1 SQVTM, CDR2 ANQGSEA.

The genes are TRBV5-4 and TRBJ2-7; 9 bases line up with TRBD1. Germline trimming cut 4 bases from V and 0 bases from J; bases unmatched to any gene: 2. The CDR3 has 14 residues. From germline, CDR1 is SGHNT and CDR2 YYREEE (reference sequence). The CDR3 DNA sequence: TGTGCCAGCAGCCCGGACAGGGGCTCCTACGAGCAGTACTTC. As protein: CASSPDRGSYEQYF.

This chain uses TRBV7-2 with TRBJ2-3; TRBD2 aligns across 12 bases. V was pared by 5 bases and J by 4 bases, with 7 bases of the junction left unmatched. Germline V gives CDR1 SGHTA, CDR2 FQGNSA. The CDR3 runs 16 residues. CDR3 sequence: CASSASSGGASDTQYF. In DNA, the CDR3 is TGTGCCAGCAGCGCGTCTAGCGGGGGGGCATCAGATACGCAGTATTTT.

This clone was picked up one time. The CDR3: CASRTGSDTQYF. The CDR3 DNA follows: TGTGCCAGCAGGACTGGCTCAGATACGCAGTATTTT. The V gene is TRBV6-5, the J gene TRBJ2-3; D ambiguous. Germline V gene data show CDR1 as MNHEY and CDR2 as SVGAGI. Between the trimmed V and J ends, which lost 6 bases and 4 bases, there was a span of 8 bases. The CDR3 has 12 amino acids.

This clone came up a few times. V and J are TRBV3-1 (or the pseudogene TRBV3-2) and TRBJ2-7; D possibly corresponds to TRBD1 (5 bases). The CDR3 spans 12 residues. The germline CDR1 and CDR2 sequences are LGHDT and YNNKEL (reference sequence). V lost 3 bases, J lost 7 bases, and 10 bases lay in between. This chain's CDR3 is CASSHLRGEQYF. The CDR3 DNA reads as TGTGCCAGCAGCCACCTAAGGGGAGAGCAGTACTTC.

The chain couples TRBV2 to TRBJ2-1, with TRBD1 matching over 7 bases. Germline V gives CDR1 SNHLY, CDR2 FYNNEI. The V and J ends lost 5 bases and 6 bases, in that order; junction bases with no gene match: 10. This CDR3 has 15 residues. This CDR3 reads CASSFDRVSGNEQFF. In DNA form, the CDR3 reads TGTGCCAGCAGTTTCGACAGGGTGTCCGGCAATGAGCAGTTCTTC.

This clone has only one observation. The chain combines TRBV5-4 with TRBJ1-6; D is perhaps TRBD1 (5 bases). The length of the CDR3 is 15 residues. Germline V gives CDR1 SGHNT, CDR2 YYREEE (reference sequence). The ends were cut back, 2 bases at V and 7 bases at J, with 13 bases in the middle. The CDR3 DNA reads as TGTGCCAGCAGCTTTGGCAGGGTTCGGAATTCACCCCTCCACTTT. Protein: CASSFGRVRNSPLHF.

The rearrangement joins TRBV6-2 or TRBV6-3 to TRBJ2-3, with 8 positions matching TRBD2. This CDR3 has 15 amino acids. V dropped 0 bases and J dropped 2; count of bases not matched to a gene: 1. Germline V gives CDR1 MNHEY, CDR2 SVGEGT. The CDR3 bases are TGTGCCAGCAGTTACTCAGCGGGGGACACAGATACGCAGTATTTT. Translation: CASSYSAGDTDTQYF.

This sequence joins TRBV7-2 and TRBJ1-1; 7 bases are a match to TRBD1. Trimming took 6 bases from V and 11 from J; bases not matched to a gene: 15. The germline V gene has CDR1 SGHTA and CDR2 FQGNSA. The CDR3 extends over 14 amino acids. Written as DNA, the CDR3 is TGTGCCAGCAGTCCAAGGCGGACAGGAGGAAATGCTTTCTTT. Translation gives CASSPRRTGGNAFF.

V is TRBV27 and J is TRBJ2-6; no clear D gene. The ends were cut back, 6 bases at V and 7 bases at J, with 13 bases in the middle. Per the germline V gene, CDR1 is MNHEY and CDR2 is SMNVEV (reference sequence). The length of the CDR3 is 14 residues. CDR3 nucleotides: TGTGCCAGCAGAATTTCCAGAGGAGCCAACGTCCTGACTTTC. Encoded protein: CASRISRGANVLTF.

The chain employs TRBV7-3 and TRBJ2-7, with TRBD2 matching 14 bases. The CDR3 covers 15 residues. CDR1 SGHTA and CDR2 FQGTGA come from the germline V gene. V dropped 4 bases and J dropped 7; count of bases not matched to a gene: 6. The CDR3 sequence: CASSSGLAGVGEQYF. CDR3 DNA: TGTGCCAGCAGCTCGGGACTAGCGGGAGTCGGGGAGCAGTACTTC. Variable domain in full (rest from reference TRBV7-3 and TRBJ2-7): GAGVSQTPSNKVTEKGKYVELRCDPISGHTALYWYRQSLGQGPEFLIYFQGTGAADDSGLPNDRFFAVRPEGSVSTLKIQRTERGDSAVYLCASSSGLAGVGEQYFGPGTRLTVT.

The rearrangement links TRBV9 to TRBJ2-3; 8 bases align to TRBD2. The CDR3 has 15 residues. The junction had 7 bases not matched to a gene; V was cut back by 4 bases and J by 3 bases. Germline V lookup: CDR1 SGDLS, CDR2 YYNGEE. The DNA for the CDR3 is TGTGCCAGCAGCACAAGACTAGCGTTGACAGATACGCAGTATTTT. Protein sequence: CASSTRLALTDTQYF.

The chain is built from TRBV18 and TRBJ2-3, with 11 bases aligning to TRBD2. The CDR3 is 15 residues long. From germline, CDR1 is KGHSH and CDR2 LQKENI. V was clipped by 3 bases and J by 8 bases; unmatched bases: 7. CDR3 sequence: CASSPGLADVTTQYF. The CDR3 DNA is TGTGCCAGCTCACCGGGACTAGCGGACGTCACTACGCAGTATTTT.

The chain couples TRBV24-1 to TRBJ2-2, with TRBD2 matching 11 bases. J lost 3 bases, V lost 3 bases, and 2 bases had no gene match. The CDR3 length is 16 residues. Germline CDR1 reads KGHDR; CDR2 reads SFDVKD. CDR3 protein: CATSDASGRHTGELFF. The CDR3 DNA reads as TGTGCCACCAGTGATGCTAGCGGGAGGCACACCGGGGAGCTGTTTTTT.

J is TRBJ2-5 and V is TRBV10-3, with D perhaps matching TRBD2 (6 bases). The CDR3 consists of 16 residues. The V gene's germline CDR1 is ENHRY and CDR2 SYGVKD. V lost 4 bases and J lost 5, with 20 bases in between. CDR3: CAISGPEGPRYETQYF. CDR3 DNA sequence: TGTGCCATCAGTGGGCCGGAGGGACCCCGGTATGAGACCCAGTACTTC.

Here the CDR3 reads CATSRDYGTESTDTQYF. The CDR3 coding sequence is TGTGCCACCAGCAGGGATTACGGGACAGAAAGCACAGATACGCAGTATTTT. The chain recombines TRBV15 with TRBJ2-3; 7 positions match TRBD1. Losses at the gene ends were 3 bases for V and 0 bases for J; bases not matched to a gene: 9. Germline V CDR1 and CDR2: LNHNV, YYDKDF (reference sequence). The CDR3 has 17 amino acids.

CDR3 loop: CASSSSGTSGRPLGTDTQYF. The DNA for the CDR3 is TGCGCCAGCAGCTCATCCGGGACTAGCGGGAGGCCCTTGGGCACAGATACGCAGTATTTT. This rearrangement joins TRBV5-1 to TRBJ2-3, with TRBD2 matching 15 bases. CDR3 length equals 20 residues. From germline, CDR1 is SGHRS and CDR2 YFSETQ. V trimming: 3 bases; J trimming: 1 base; junction bases outside the gene matches: 12.

CDR3 nucleotide sequence: TGTGCCAGCAGCCAAGATTACGGGTCCTACGAGCAGTACTTC. Translation: CASSQDYGSYEQYF. The chain combines TRBV14 with TRBJ2-7, with D uncertain. This CDR3 has 14 residues. Trimming stripped 0 bases from V and 1 base from J, with 7 bases between. Germline CDR1 is SGHDN and CDR2 is FVKESK.